Shown below are 6 T cell receptor beta chains from a single sample sequenced in a study of technical replicates of blood from a handful of donors. Some clones are missing from TCRdb's copy, which holds only in-frame ones; the method was immunoSEQ multiplex PCR. The repertoire holds some 62,000 clones, with more than 75% as singletons. The sample consisted of PBMCs. The receptors derive from a human donor in good health. Some clones in this sample may be carry-over from other donors' samples.

In this sample, this clone turned up once. In nucleotides, the CDR3 is TGTGCCAGCAGTCAACGACCAACAGGGGTTGGCTACACCTTC. This codes for CASSQRPTGVGYTF. This rearrangement joins TRBV28 to TRBJ1-2, with 7 bases matching TRBD1. Germline V gives CDR1 MDHEN, CDR2 SYDVKM. The J segment lost 7 bases and the V segment lost 5 bases, leaving 10 bases of the junction unmatched. This CDR3 is built from 14 residues.

This chain uses TRBV7-2 with TRBJ1-4; 9 bases are shared with TRBD1. V was clipped by 4 bases and J by 8 bases; unmatched bases: 5. CDR1 and CDR2 (germline): SGHTA, FQGNSA. This CDR3 is 14 amino acids long. CDR3 DNA: TGTGCCAGCAGCTACGGGACAGGGAAAGAAAAACTGTTTTTT. This sequence encodes CASSYGTGKEKLFF.

J is TRBJ2-7 and V is TRBV19; possibly TRBD2 for D (6 bases). Between the trimmed V and J ends, which lost 1 base and 1 base, there was a span of 17 bases. Germline V gene data show CDR1 as LNHDA and CDR2 as SQIVND (reference sequence). This CDR3 has 17 residues. The CDR3 DNA is TGTGCCAGTAGTATAGCATCCGGCGGGAAACATTCCTACGAGCAGTACTTC. It translates to CASSIASGGKHSYEQYF.

The V gene is TRBV7-2, the J gene TRBJ1-2; no reliable D call. Germline V gene lookup returns CDR1 SGHTA and CDR2 FQGNSA. This CDR3 comprises 14 residues. The V gene lost 2 bases and the J gene lost 0 bases, with 7 bases spanning the gap. The CDR3 sequence is CASSLPGANYGYTF. CDR3 bases: TGTGCCAGCAGCTTACCAGGTGCTAACTATGGCTACACCTTC. Filled out from reference TRBV7-2 and TRBJ1-2, the complete variable domain reads GAGVSQSPSNKVTEKGKDVELRCDPISGHTALYWYRQSLGQGLEFLIYFQGNSAPDKSGLPSDRFSAERTGGSVSTLTIQRTQQEDSAVYLCASSLPGANYGYTFGSGTRLTVV.

The chain carries TRBV19 and TRBJ2-7, with TRBD2 matching 9 bases. The J segment lost 0 bases and the V segment lost 2 bases, leaving 2 bases of the junction unmatched. Per the germline V gene, CDR1 is LNHDA and CDR2 is SQIVND (reference sequence). The CDR3 length is 15 residues. This CDR3 reads CASSIKLAGSYEQYF. CDR3 bases: TGTGCCAGTAGTATAAAACTAGCGGGCTCCTACGAGCAGTACTTC.

The V and J genes are TRBV7-9 and TRBJ1-1, with 8 bases identical to TRBD1. Germline assignment: CDR1 SEHNR and CDR2 FQNEAQ (reference sequence). The V and J ends lost 5 bases and 5 bases, in that order; junction bases with no gene match: 7. The CDR3 runs 14 residues. The CDR3 loop reads CASSPQGARTEAFF. CDR3 DNA: TGTGCCAGCAGCCCCCAGGGGGCTCGAACTGAAGCTTTCTTT.